This T cell receptor beta chain was recovered during a study of high-grade serous ovarian cancer treatment subgroups. As for the study in general: Mean per sample: around 13,000 reads, 7,400 or so unique TCR beta rearrangements. Study-wide results and caveats: Tumors within one patient showed repertoire similarity of 0.11 to 0.79. CDR1 and CDR2 were left unanalyzed; analyses focused on CDR3. These tumor repertoires lack spatial information from bulk sequencing.

The CDR3 extends over 16 amino acids. Between the trimmed V and J ends, which lost 5 bases and 5 bases, there was a span of 17 bases. Repertoires were generated with immunoSEQ multiplex PCR, while TCRdb's copy carries only in-frame clones and drops some. The data hold around 15,000 clones, with 73% observed a single time. This clone showed up just a few times. The antigen remains unidentified. Tumor tissue was taken before any definitive surgery or chemotherapy was given. The sequenced material came from tumor tissue. The rearrangement links TRBV5-3 to TRBJ1-6, with D possibly matching TRBD1 (5 bases). TRBV5-3 is assigned to the ORF class and has an uncertain function. The TCR sequence derives from a human donor with high-grade serous ovarian cancer. For the CDR3, the DNA is TGTGCCAGAAGTACAGGAAGAGGGAGGGATAATTCACCCCTCCACTTT. Translating it yields CARSTGRGRDNSPLHF.